Listed here are 3 T cell receptor beta chains from one sample, sequenced in a study of T cells in localized non-small cell lung cancer. Using immunoSEQ multiplex PCR, the repertoire was profiled, and TCRdb retains in-frame clones only, with some absent. Among about 40,000 clones, about four fifths were seen once, and the ten largest hold under 8%. The sequenced sample was peripheral blood mononuclear cells, obtained before any cancer treatment. These TCRs come from a male donor aged 60 or older with stage II lung adenocarcinoma.

The chain links TRBV6-1 to TRBJ2-3; weak D call: TRBD1 (6 bases). Looked up from germline, CDR1 is MNHNS and CDR2 is SASEGT. Trimming shortened V by 8 bases and J by 3 bases, and 18 bases separated the two germline ends. The CDR3 length is 15 residues. The CDR3 DNA is TGTGCCAGCCGTACAGGGCAACTCGGGACAGATACGCAGTATTTT. Amino acids: CASRTGQLGTDTQYF.

The chain employs TRBV7-2 and TRBJ2-1; a weak D match, TRBD1 (6 bases). Trimming cost V 4 bases and J 0 bases, with 13 bases left between them. This CDR3 spans 16 amino acids. Per germline, CDR1 SGHTA and CDR2 FQGNSA. The CDR3 bases are TGTGCCAGCAGCTCAGGGGCGGTGGTCTCCTACAATGAGCAGTTCTTC. It specifies CASSSGAVVSYNEQFF.

The J gene is TRBJ2-7, the V gene TRBV27; the D gene is possibly TRBD2 (6 bases). V was clipped by 4 bases and J by 0 bases, with 13 bases between them. There are 15 residues in the CDR3. Germline CDR1 and CDR2: MNHEY and SMNVEV (reference sequence). This chain's CDR3 is CASSWGAGSSYEQYF. The CDR3, as DNA: TGTGCCAGCAGTTGGGGAGCGGGTAGCTCCTACGAGCAGTACTTC.